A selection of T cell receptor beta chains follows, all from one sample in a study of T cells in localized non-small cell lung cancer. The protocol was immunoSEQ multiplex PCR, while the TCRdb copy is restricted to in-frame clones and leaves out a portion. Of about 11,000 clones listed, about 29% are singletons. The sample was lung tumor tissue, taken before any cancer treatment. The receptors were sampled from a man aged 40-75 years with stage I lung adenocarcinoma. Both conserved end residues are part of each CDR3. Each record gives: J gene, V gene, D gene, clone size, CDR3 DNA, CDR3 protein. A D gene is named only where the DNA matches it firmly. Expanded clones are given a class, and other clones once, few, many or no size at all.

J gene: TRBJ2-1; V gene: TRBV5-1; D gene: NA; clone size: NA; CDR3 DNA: TGCGCCAGCAGCTTGGTGGCAGGAGGAAATGAGCAGTTCTTC; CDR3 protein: CASSLVAGGNEQFF
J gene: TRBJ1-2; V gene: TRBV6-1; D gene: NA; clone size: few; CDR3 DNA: TGTGCCAGCAGTGAAGGGTTTCTCCCCCGAGTCTATGGCTACACCTTC; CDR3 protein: CASSEGFLPRVYGYTF
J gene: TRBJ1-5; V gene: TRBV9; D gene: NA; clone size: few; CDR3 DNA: TGTGCCAGCTGCCCGGAGGGACACGACCAGCCCCAGCATTTT; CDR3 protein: CASCPEGHDQPQHF
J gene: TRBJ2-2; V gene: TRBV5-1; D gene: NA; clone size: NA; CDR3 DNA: TGCGCCAGCAGCTTGGATTTCGCGAACACCGGGGAGCTGTTTTTT; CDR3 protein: CASSLDFANTGELFF
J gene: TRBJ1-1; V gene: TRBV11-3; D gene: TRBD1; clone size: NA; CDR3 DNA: TGTGCCAGCAGCTCCAGGGGGGGGACGGCTGAAGCTTTCTTT; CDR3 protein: CASSSRGGTAEAFF
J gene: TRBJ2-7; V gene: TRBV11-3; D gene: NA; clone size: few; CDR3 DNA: TGTGCCAGCAGCTTAAAACAGGGCCTGAACTACGAGCAGTACTTC; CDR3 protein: CASSLKQGLNYEQYF
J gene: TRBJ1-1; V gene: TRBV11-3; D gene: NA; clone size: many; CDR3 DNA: TGTGCCAGCAGCGCCCCCGGGACCAACACTGAAGCTTTCTTT; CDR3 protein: CASSAPGTNTEAFF
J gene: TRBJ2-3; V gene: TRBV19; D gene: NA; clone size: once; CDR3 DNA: TGTGCCAGTAGTATACGGGACCCCACAGATACGCAGTATTTT; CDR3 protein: CASSIRDPTDTQYF
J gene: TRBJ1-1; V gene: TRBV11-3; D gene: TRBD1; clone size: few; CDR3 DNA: TGTGCCAGCAGCTTAGTGGCACAGGGGTTAGGCGGCACTGAAGCTTTCTTT; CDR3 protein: CASSLVAQGLGGTEAFF
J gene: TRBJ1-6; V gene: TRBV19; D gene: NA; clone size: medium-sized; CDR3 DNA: TGTGCCCTGTTCCGGGGTCAGAATTCACCCCTCCACTTT; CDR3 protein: CALFRGQNSPLHF
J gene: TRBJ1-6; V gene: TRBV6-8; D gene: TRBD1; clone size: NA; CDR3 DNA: TGTGCCAGCAGAACTACATTACAGGGGTATTCACCCCTCCACTTT; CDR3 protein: CASRTTLQGYSPLHF
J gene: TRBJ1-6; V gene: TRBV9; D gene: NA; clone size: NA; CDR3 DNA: TGTGCCAGCAGTGAAGCAGGGATCAATTCACCCCTCCACTTT; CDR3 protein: CASSEAGINSPLHF
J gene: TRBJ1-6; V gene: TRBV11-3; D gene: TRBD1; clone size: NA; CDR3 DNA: TGTGCCAGCAGCTTAGGATCAGGGGGAAGATCACCCCTCCACTTT; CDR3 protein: CASSLGSGGRSPLHF
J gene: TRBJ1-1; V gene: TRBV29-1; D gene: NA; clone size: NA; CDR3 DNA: TGCAGCGTTGGTGGGCAAGGCACTGAAGCTTTCTTT; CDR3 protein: CSVGGQGTEAFF
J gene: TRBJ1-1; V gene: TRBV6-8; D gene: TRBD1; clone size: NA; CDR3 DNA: TGTGCCAGCAGTAAGGAGCCGGGCAGGGGGGACACTGAAGCTTTCTTT; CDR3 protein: CASSKEPGRGDTEAFF
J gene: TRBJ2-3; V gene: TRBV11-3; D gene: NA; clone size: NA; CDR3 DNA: TGTGCCAGCAGCTTGAACTGGGGGGCGGGAGATACGCAGTATTTT; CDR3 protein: CASSLNWGAGDTQYF
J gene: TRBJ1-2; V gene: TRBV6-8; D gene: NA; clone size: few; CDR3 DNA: TGTGCCAGCACCCGGGTGACAGGAGACTTTAACTATGGCTACACCTTC; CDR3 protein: CASTRVTGDFNYGYTF
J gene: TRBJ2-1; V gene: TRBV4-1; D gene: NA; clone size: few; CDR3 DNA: TGCGCCAGCAGCCAAGACGGCTTCTACAATGAGCAGTTCTTC; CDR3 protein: CASSQDGFYNEQFF
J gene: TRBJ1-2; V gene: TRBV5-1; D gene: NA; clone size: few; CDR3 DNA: TGCGCCAGCAGCCCGATCCCGGGGAACATCGACTACACCTTC; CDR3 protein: CASSPIPGNIDYTF
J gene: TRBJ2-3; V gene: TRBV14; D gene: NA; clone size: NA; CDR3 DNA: TGTGCCAGCAGCCAAGGTGTCAGGGATACGCAGTATTTT; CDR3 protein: CASSQGVRDTQYF
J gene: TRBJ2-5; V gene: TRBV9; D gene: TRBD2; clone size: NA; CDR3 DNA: TGTGCCAGCAGCGTGTGGAGCGGGGCACAAGAGACCCAGTACTTC; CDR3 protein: CASSVWSGAQETQYF
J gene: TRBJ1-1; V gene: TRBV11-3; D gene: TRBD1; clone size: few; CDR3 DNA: TGTGCCAGCAGCTTGGGGTGGGTCGGACAGGGGAACACTGAAGCTTTCTTT; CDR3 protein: CASSLGWVGQGNTEAFF
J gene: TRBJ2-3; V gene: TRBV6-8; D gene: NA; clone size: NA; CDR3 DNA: TGTGCCAGCAGTTCCGGGCCTGCTCGAGATACGCAGTATTTT; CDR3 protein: CASSSGPARDTQYF
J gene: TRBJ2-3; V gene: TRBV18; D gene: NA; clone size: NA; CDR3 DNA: TGTGCCAGCTCACCATCCGGGACAACCACAGATACGCAGTATTTT; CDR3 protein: CASSPSGTTTDTQYF
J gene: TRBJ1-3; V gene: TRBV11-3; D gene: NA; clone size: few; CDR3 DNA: TGTGCCAGCAGCTTAGACAGGATCCCTGGAAACACCATATATTTT; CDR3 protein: CASSLDRIPGNTIYF
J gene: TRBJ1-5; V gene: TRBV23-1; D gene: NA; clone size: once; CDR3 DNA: TGCGCCAGCAGTCAGAATCAGAGCAATCAGCCCCAGCATTTT; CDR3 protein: CASSQNQSNQPQHF
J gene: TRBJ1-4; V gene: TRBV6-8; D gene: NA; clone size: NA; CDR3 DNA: TGTGCCAGCAGTGTACCCCCAACTAATGAAAAACTGTTTTTT; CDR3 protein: CASSVPPTNEKLFF
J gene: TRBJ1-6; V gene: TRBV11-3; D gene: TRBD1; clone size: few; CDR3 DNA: TGTGCCAGCAGCCTTAGGCCCCGACAGGGGGCGAGCTCCTATAATTCACCCCTCCACTTT; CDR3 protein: CASSLRPRQGASSYNSPLHF
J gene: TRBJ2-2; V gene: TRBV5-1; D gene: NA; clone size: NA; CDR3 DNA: TGCGCCAGCAGCTCCGAGGTGAACACCGGGGAGCTGTTTTTT; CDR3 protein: CASSSEVNTGELFF
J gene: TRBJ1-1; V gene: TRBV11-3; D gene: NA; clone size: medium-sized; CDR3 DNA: TGTGCCAGCAGCTTAGAAGGGGGGGTCGGGACTGAAGCTTTCTTT; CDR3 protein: CASSLEGGVGTEAFF
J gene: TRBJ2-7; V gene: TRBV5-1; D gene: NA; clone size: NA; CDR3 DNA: TGCGCCAGCAGACAAACCCAGTATCGGGTTTTAACCTACGAGCAGTACTTC; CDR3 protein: CASRQTQYRVLTYEQYF
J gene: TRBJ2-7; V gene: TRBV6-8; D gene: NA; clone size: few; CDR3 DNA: TGTGCCATCAGTGGAGGGACCACGGGGCTCGAGCAGTACTTC; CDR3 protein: CAISGGTTGLEQYF
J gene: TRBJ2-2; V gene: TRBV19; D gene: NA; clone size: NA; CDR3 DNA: TGTGCCAGTAGGCTCGGCAGGGTACCCACAGGAACCGGGGAGCTGTTTTTT; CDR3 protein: CASRLGRVPTGTGELFF
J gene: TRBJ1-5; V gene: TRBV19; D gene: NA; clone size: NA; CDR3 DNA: TGTGCCAGTAGTTTCTCAGGGAGCAATCAGCCCCAGCATTTT; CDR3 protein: CASSFSGSNQPQHF
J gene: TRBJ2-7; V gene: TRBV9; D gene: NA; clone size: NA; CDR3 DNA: TGTGCCAGCAGCCCTTCTGGCGGAACTGCCTACGAGCAGTACTTC; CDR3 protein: CASSPSGGTAYEQYF
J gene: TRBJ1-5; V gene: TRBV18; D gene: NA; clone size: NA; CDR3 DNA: TGTGCCAGCTCACCACGGGCCGGGAGGAATCAGCCCCAGCATTTT; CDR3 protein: CASSPRAGRNQPQHF
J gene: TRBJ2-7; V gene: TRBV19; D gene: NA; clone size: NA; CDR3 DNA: TGTGCCAGTAGCGCAGGTTCGGGTCCCAACGAGCAGTACTTC; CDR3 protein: CASSAGSGPNEQYF
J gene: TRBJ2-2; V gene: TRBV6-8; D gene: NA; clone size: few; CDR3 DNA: TGTGCCAGCAGTTCCGGGCCCGACACCGGGGAGCTGTTTTTT; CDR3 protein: CASSSGPDTGELFF
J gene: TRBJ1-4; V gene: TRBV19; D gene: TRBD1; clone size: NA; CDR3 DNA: TGTGCCAGTAGCCTATTACAGGGGCCTAATGAAAAACTGTTTTTT; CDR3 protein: CASSLLQGPNEKLFF
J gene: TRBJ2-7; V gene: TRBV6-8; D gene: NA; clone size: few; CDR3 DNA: TGTGCCAGCAGTTCCAGGGGAAGCTCCTACGAGCAGTACTTC; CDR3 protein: CASSSRGSSYEQYF
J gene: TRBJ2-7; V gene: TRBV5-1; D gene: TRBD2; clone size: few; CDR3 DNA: TGCGCCAGCAGCTCTAGCGGGGGGCCTCTCTCCTACGAGCAGTACTTC; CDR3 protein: CASSSSGGPLSYEQYF
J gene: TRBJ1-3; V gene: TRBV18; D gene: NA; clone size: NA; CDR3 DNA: TGTGCCAGCTCACCCCGGGGCTCTGGAAACACCATATATTTT; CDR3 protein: CASSPRGSGNTIYF
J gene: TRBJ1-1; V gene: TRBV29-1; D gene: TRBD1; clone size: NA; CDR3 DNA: TGCAGCGTTGGAAGCGGGACAGGGATGACTGAAGCTTTCTTT; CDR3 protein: CSVGSGTGMTEAFF
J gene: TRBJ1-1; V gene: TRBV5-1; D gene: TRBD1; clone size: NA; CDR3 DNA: TGCGCCAGCAGCTTAAGCCCGGGACAGGGGGCGTTCGGTCCCATGAACACTGAAGCTTTCTTT; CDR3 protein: CASSLSPGQGAFGPMNTEAFF
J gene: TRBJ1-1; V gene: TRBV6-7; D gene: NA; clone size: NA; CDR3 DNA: TGTGCCACCGCCAGGGGTACTGAAGCTTTCTTT; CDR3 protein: CATARGTEAFF
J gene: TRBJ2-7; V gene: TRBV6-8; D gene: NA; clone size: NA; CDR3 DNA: TGTGCCAGCAGTTGGACAGGGACTCGCGGGAGGTACGAGCAGTACTTC; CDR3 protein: CASSWTGTRGRYEQYF
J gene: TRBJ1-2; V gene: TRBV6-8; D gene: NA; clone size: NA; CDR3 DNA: TGTGCCAGCAGCAGGACGGACCTTTTCTATGGCTACACCTTC; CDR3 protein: CASSRTDLFYGYTF
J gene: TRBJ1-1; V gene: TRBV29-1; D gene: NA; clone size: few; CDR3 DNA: TGCAGCGGCGCTACAGGACCCACTGAAGCTTTCTTT; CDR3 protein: CSGATGPTEAFF
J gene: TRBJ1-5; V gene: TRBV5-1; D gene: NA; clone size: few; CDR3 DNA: TGCGCCAGCAGCTTGGTAGGGCCGTATAGCAATCAGCCCCAGCATTTT; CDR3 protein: CASSLVGPYSNQPQHF
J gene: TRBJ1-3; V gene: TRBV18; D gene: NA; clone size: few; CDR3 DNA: TGTGCCAGCTCTCGGGACGGCCCCTCTGGAAACACCATATATTTT; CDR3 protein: CASSRDGPSGNTIYF
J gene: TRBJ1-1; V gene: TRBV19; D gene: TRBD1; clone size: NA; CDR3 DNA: TGTGCCAGTAGTACCCGGACAGGGCCGAACACTGAAGCTTTCTTT; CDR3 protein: CASSTRTGPNTEAFF
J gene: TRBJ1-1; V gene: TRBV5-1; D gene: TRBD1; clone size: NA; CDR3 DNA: TGCGCCAGCAGCTTGGGGACAGGGGGCCCAACTGAAGCTTTCTTT; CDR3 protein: CASSLGTGGPTEAFF
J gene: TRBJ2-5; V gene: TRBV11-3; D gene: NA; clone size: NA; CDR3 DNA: TGTGCCAGCAGCTTGGCAGCGGCGCCAGAGACCCAGTACTTC; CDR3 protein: CASSLAAAPETQYF